The 12 T cell receptor beta chains given below trace back to one sample, sequenced in a study of cytomegalovirus exposure and HLA in healthy donors (dated by TCRdb to the late 2010s). The library was built by means of the immunoSEQ multiplex PCR assay. A mixture of 60 forward primers for TCR Vbeta segments and 13 reverse primers for TCR Jbeta segments was used in the multiplex PCR. The clones in this table, taken by TCRdb from immuneACCESS, are in-frame only. Not every clone is retained; where verified, under half of the shortfall comes from an unresolved V gene, and the cause of the rest is unknown. The sample table contains some 65,000 clones; only one count was recorded for approximately 78% of them. Under 3% of the sample belongs to the ten largest clones. Material for sequencing was PBMCs. Receptors were obtained from a girl aged 10-17 years in good health and CMV-seropositive.

This rearrangement joins TRBV10-3 to TRBJ2-1; no clear D gene. In germline, CDR1 is ENHRY, CDR2 SYGVKD. The V and J ends lost 4 bases and 2 bases respectively, with 9 bases between them. The CDR3 sequence is 14 residues long. The CDR3 sequence is CAISGLVAYNEQFF. The CDR3 DNA follows: TGTGCCATCAGTGGTCTAGTTGCCTACAATGAGCAGTTCTTC.

V is TRBV6-5 and J is TRBJ2-7; the D gene is possibly TRBD1 (5 bases). Per germline, CDR1 MNHEY and CDR2 SVGAGI. V was shortened by 9 bases and J by 5 bases, with 11 bases between the two germline ends. The CDR3 has 11 residues. The CDR3 DNA sequence: TGTGCCAGTTCAAGGGGCCACGAGCAGTACTTC. Its translation is CASSRGHEQYF.

The rearrangement links TRBV11-2 to TRBJ2-1; D is perhaps TRBD2 (5 bases). Trimming cost V 6 bases and J 5 bases, with 14 bases left between them. The CDR3 has 14 residues. The germline CDR1 and CDR2 sequences are SGHAT and FQNNGV. The CDR3, as DNA: TGTGCCAGCAGTCTCAGCGGAATGGACAATGAGCAGTTCTTC. Protein: CASSLSGMDNEQFF.

This chain links TRBV6-5 with TRBJ2-7; 8 bases agree with TRBD1. V gave up 8 bases and J gave up 6 bases; unmatched junction bases: 12. CDR1 and CDR2 from the germline V gene are MNHEY and SVGAGI. The CDR3 length is 14 residues. The CDR3 DNA reads TGTGCCAGCGGGGGGTCCCGACAGGGGTTCGAGCAGTACTTC. Translation: CASGGSRQGFEQYF.

The chain has TRBV6-5 and TRBJ1-2, with 8 positions matching TRBD1. This CDR3 is built from 13 residues. The V segment lost 8 bases and the J segment 6 bases; nucleotides outside the gene matches: 8. Germline CDR1 reads MNHEY; CDR2 reads SVGAGI. The CDR3, as DNA: TGTGCCAGCGGACAGGGCCTTAGGGATGGCTACACCTTC. As protein: CASGQGLRDGYTF.

The rearrangement uses TRBV5-1 and TRBJ1-1; 7 bases align to TRBD1. CDR1 is SGHRS, CDR2 YFSETQ, per germline. This CDR3 region has 15 residues. The V and J ends lost 1 base and 4 bases, in that order; junction bases with no gene match: 7. The CDR3 DNA sequence: TGCGCCAGCAGCTTGTTTTCGAACAGGGGCACTGAAGCTTTCTTT. The encoded protein is CASSLFSNRGTEAFF.

The chain links TRBV7-2 to TRBJ2-7; 8 bases agree with TRBD2. V gave up 6 bases and J gave up 6 bases; unmatched junction bases: 10. The CDR3 has 14 residues. Germline CDR1 and CDR2: SGHTA and FQGNSA. The DNA for the CDR3 is TGTGCCAGCAGTCGAAGCGGGAGTCTCGCCGAGCAGTACTTC. Its protein is CASSRSGSLAEQYF.

The chain recombines TRBV7-9 with TRBJ2-5; possibly TRBD2 for D (7 bases). The CDR3 has 14 amino acids. The germline V gene has CDR1 SEHNR and CDR2 FQNEAQ (reference sequence). V was shortened by 5 bases and J by 5 bases, with 15 bases between the two germline ends. DNA for the CDR3: TGTGCCAGCAGCCCCCAGGGGAGGGAGGAGACCCAGTACTTC. This encodes CASSPQGREETQYF.

The chain joins TRBV28 to TRBJ1-2, with 7 bases that match TRBD1. Germline CDR1 and CDR2: MDHEN and SYDVKM. This CDR3 spans 17 amino acids. J was trimmed by 5 bases and V by 8 bases; bases with no gene match: 20. The CDR3 protein is CASRAGDRDVFLYGYTF. The CDR3 region has the DNA TGTGCCAGCCGGGCTGGAGACAGGGATGTATTTTTATATGGCTACACCTTC.

This clone has a handful of counts. This chain links TRBV7-2 with TRBJ1-2; 7 bases agree with TRBD1. The V segment lost 5 bases and the J segment 1 base; nucleotides outside the gene matches: 4. Looked up from germline, CDR1 is SGHTA and CDR2 is FQGNSA. This CDR3 contains 14 residues. Written as DNA, the CDR3 is TGTGCCAGCAGCCGGGACAGCAGTAACTATGGCTACACCTTC. Residues: CASSRDSSNYGYTF.

DNA of the CDR3: TGTGCCAGCAGTGTCCGACAGTATAGCAATCAGCCCCAGCATTTT. Amino acid sequence: CASSVRQYSNQPQHF. The chain joins TRBV6-1 to TRBJ1-5; D perhaps matches TRBD1 (5 bases). This CDR3 region has 15 residues. Germline loops: CDR1 MNHNS, CDR2 SASEGT. The V end lost 4 bases, the J end lost 0 bases, and 10 bases lay between the germline ends.

In this sample, this clone turned up once. V usage is TRBV15 and J usage is TRBJ1-1; unclear D gene. V was clipped by 0 bases and J by 1 base, with 6 bases between them. CDR1 and CDR2 (germline): LNHNV, YYDKDF (reference sequence). The CDR3 totals 14 residues. CDR3 protein: CATSRDLWNTEAFF. The CDR3 coding sequence is TGTGCCACCAGCAGAGATCTATGGAACACTGAAGCTTTCTTT.